Following are 9 T cell receptor beta chains from one sample sequenced in a study of CD8+CD57+ T cells in acquired aplastic anemia. Patients picked for sequencing had shown CD8+CD57+ cell expansion detected by flow cytometry. According to the study, genomic DNA was the template for TCR beta VDJ and CDR3 profiling. Each CDR3 protein is one row after TCRdb ran MiXCR on the reads. The table records 150,000 to 180,000 distinct CDR3 sequences, about 48% of them present only once. Sequencing was carried out using sorted CD4+, CD8+, or CD8+CD57+ T cells (not recorded which) from PBMCs. The receptors derive from a human donor with aplastic anemia.

This clonotype appeared a few times. This may be a read error: a much more frequent sequence differs by one nucleotide. The chain recombines TRBV29-1 with TRBJ2-5; D gene ambiguous. The CDR3 loop spans 14 amino acids. Germline-derived CDR1 and CDR2 are SQVTM and ANQGSEA. V dropped 4 bases and J dropped 5 bases, with 17 bases sitting between them. In nucleotides, the CDR3 is TGCAGCGTTGCCCAGTCCTCCCCGGAGGAGACCCAGTACTTC. Protein product: CSVAQSSPEETQYF.

This clonotype was counted at least ten times. The chain links TRBV9 to TRBJ2-1, with 11 nucleotides matching TRBD2. The CDR3 length is 15 residues. V shed 6 bases and J 6 bases; nucleotides not matched to a gene: 8. Germline V lookup: CDR1 SGDLS, CDR2 YYNGEE. This CDR3 is CASNPSGGPRNEQFF. CDR3 nucleotide sequence: TGTGCCAGCAACCCTAGCGGGGGGCCGCGCAATGAGCAGTTCTTC.

This clonotype came up a few times. V is TRBV20-1 and J is TRBJ2-1; 9 positions agree with TRBD2. The CDR3 consists of 14 residues. Germline CDR1 DFQATT, CDR2 SNEGSKA (reference sequence). V shed 0 bases, J shed 10 bases, and the junction held 7 bases outside the gene matches. CDR3 in amino acids: CSARDSGRDGEQFF. The CDR3 DNA sequence: TGCAGTGCTAGAGATAGCGGGAGAGACGGAGAGCAGTTCTTC.

This clonotype was seen a few times. The V and J genes are TRBV2 and TRBJ1-2; TRBD1 matches at 10 bases. After removal of 7 bases from V and 6 bases from J, the junction contained 5 bases not matched to a gene. The V gene's germline CDR1 is SNHLY and CDR2 FYNNEI. The CDR3 extends over 13 amino acids. CDR3 in DNA: TGTGCCAGCACCCAGACAGGGGGCGATGGCTACACCTTC. This translates into CASTQTGGDGYTF.

V and J are TRBV27 and TRBJ2-1; possible D gene TRBD2, 6 bases. Between the trimmed V and J ends, which lost 4 bases and 5 bases, there was a span of 9 bases. Germline V gene data show CDR1 as MNHEY and CDR2 as SMNVEV (reference sequence). This CDR3 spans 13 amino acids. The DNA of the CDR3 is TGTGCCAGCAGTTGGGGGGTAGACAATGAGCAGTTCTTC. This sequence encodes CASSWGVDNEQFF.

This chain connects TRBV24-1 to TRBJ1-1; TRBD1 matches at 9 bases. Germline assignment: CDR1 KGHDR and CDR2 SFDVKD. After removal of 9 bases from V and 1 base from J, the junction contained 5 bases not matched to a gene. This CDR3 comprises 14 residues. CDR3 residues: CATRGTGRNTEAFF. CDR3 nucleotide sequence: TGTGCCACCCGGGGGACAGGGCGGAACACTGAAGCTTTCTTT.

The sample holds one count of this clonotype. At one boundary the junction diverges from the germline segment, which might be a read error. This chain connects TRBV7-9 to TRBJ2-7, with D perhaps matching TRBD2 (5 bases). The CDR3 has 14 residues. Germline-derived CDR1 and CDR2 are SEHNR and FQNEAQ (reference sequence). CDR3 nucleotides: TGTGCCAGGAGCTTTACTACCGGGGCCTACGAGCAGTACTTC. It specifies CARSFTTGAYEQYF.

This clonotype showed up many times. V and J are TRBV2 and TRBJ2-1; maybe TRBD1 (5 bases). Germline V lookup: CDR1 SNHLY, CDR2 FYNNEI. The CDR3 is made up of 15 amino acids. Trimming shortened V by 5 bases and J by 2 bases, and 13 bases separated the two germline ends. This chain's CDR3 is CASSIHRLPYNEQFF. In nucleotides, the CDR3 is TGTGCCAGCAGTATTCACAGGCTCCCCTACAATGAGCAGTTCTTC.

The genes are TRBV2 and TRBJ2-7; D gene unclear. V dropped 7 bases and J dropped 5 bases, with 18 bases sitting between them. The CDR3 is made up of 14 amino acids. Germline CDR1 reads SNHLY; CDR2 reads FYNNEI. CDR3 sequence reads: CASNLDGMTHEQYF. CDR3 nucleotide sequence: TGTGCCAGCAACCTTGACGGTATGACCCACGAGCAGTACTTC.